A selection of T cell receptor beta chains follows, all from one sample in a study of blood T cell repertoires in COVID-19. The repertoire was sequenced with immunoSEQ multiplex PCR; TCRdb's copy has only in-frame clones and lacks some. The sample lists 200,000 to 250,000 clones, approximately 80% seen once, with approximately 8% in the top ten. The sample was peripheral blood. These receptors originate from a woman of 80 years or more with COVID-19, enrolled during active disease. The CDR3 runs from the conserved cysteine through the conserved F or W. A D gene is named only where the DNA matches it firmly. Not every row has a clone size; where given, it reads once, few, many or a size class.

D gene,V gene,clone size,J gene,CDR3 protein,CDR3 DNA
.,TRBV3-1/TRBV3-2,.,TRBJ2-1,CASSQVVGAYNEQFF,TGTGCCAGCAGCCAAGTCGTCGGGGCCTACAATGAGCAGTTCTTC
TRBD1,TRBV6-5,.,TRBJ1-4,CASSYTDRGKGKLFF,TGTGCCAGCAGTTACACCGACAGGGGAAAGGGAAAACTGTTTTTT
.,TRBV4-1,once,TRBJ1-6,CASSQGRIQVNSPLHF,TGCGCCAGCAGCCAAGGCAGGATACAGGTGAATTCACCCCTCCACTTT
.,TRBV27,.,TRBJ2-7,CASFGRGQAYEQYF,TGTGCCAGCTTCGGAAGGGGCCAAGCCTACGAGCAGTACTTC
.,TRBV11-1,.,TRBJ2-7,CASSSHMGDYEQYF,TGTGCCAGCAGCTCGCATATGGGCGACTACGAGCAGTACTTC
.,TRBV5-1,.,TRBJ2-2,CASSLGRANTGELFF,TGCGCCAGCAGCTTGGGCAGGGCCAACACCGGGGAGCTGTTTTTT
.,TRBV6-5,.,TRBJ1-3,CASSPRSTNTIYF,TGTGCCAGCAGCCCCCGCAGTACGAACACCATATATTTT
.,TRBV3-1/TRBV3-2,.,TRBJ2-7,CASSQEFTRPGEQYF,TGTGCCAGCAGCCAAGAATTCACTAGACCGGGCGAGCAGTACTTC
.,TRBV10-2,.,TRBJ1-2,CASGVGGAANYGYTF,TGCGCCAGTGGTGTGGGGGGGGCAGCCAACTATGGCTACACCTTC
TRBD2,TRBV5-5,.,TRBJ2-5,CASSWSLAGGETQYF,TGTGCCAGCAGCTGGAGTCTAGCGGGGGGAGAGACCCAGTACTTC
.,TRBV28,.,TRBJ1-4,CASSPGRREEKLFF,TGTGCCAGCAGTCCCGGACGAAGGGAGGAAAAACTGTTTTTT
.,TRBV7-3,.,TRBJ2-7,CASSLIRSDEQYF,TGTGCCAGCAGCTTAATCCGGAGCGACGAGCAGTACTTC
TRBD1,TRBV10-3,.,TRBJ2-7,CAIRTGGAYEQYF,TGTGCCATCCGGACAGGGGGAGCCTACGAGCAGTACTTC
.,TRBV6-5,.,TRBJ1-1,CASSPIGRALSEAFF,TGTGCCAGCAGTCCCATAGGCAGGGCTTTATCTGAAGCTTTCTTT